This is a list of T cell receptor beta chains from one sample in a study of CD8 T cells in Susac syndrome. TCRdb re-analysed the immunoSEQ multiplex PCR reads in MiXCR, keeping a single row per CDR3 protein. The sample lists 300,000 to 350,000 distinct CDR3 sequences, approximately 90% seen once, with 0.065% in the top ten. The sequencing sample was made of CD4+ T cells from PBMCs. The receptors here all came from a human donor with multiple sclerosis. Each CDR3 is given with its conserved first and last residue. The order of the fields is clone size, J gene, D gene, V gene, CDR3 DNA, CDR3 protein. D genes are given only for firm matches. The size entry is marked missing in some rows and otherwise reads once, few, many or a size class.

. | TRBJ2-1 | TRBD2 | TRBV2 | TGTGCCAGCAGTGACTGGGACGGGGGACCGGGACTAGCGACCCTTGAGCAGTTCTTC | CASSDWDGGPGLATLEQFF
once | TRBJ2-2 | . | TRBV20-1 | TGCAGTGCTAGCCAGGGTTTCACCGGGGAGCTGTTTTTT | CSASQGFTGELFF
. | TRBJ1-2 | TRBD1 | TRBV2 | TGTGCCAGCAGTAGACAGGGAAATGGCTACACCTTC | CASSRQGNGYTF
once | TRBJ1-5 | . | TRBV28 | TGTGCCAGCAGTCCTCCACGAAGCAATCAGCCCCAGCATTTT | CASSPPRSNQPQHF
. | TRBJ2-5 | . | TRBV5-1 | TGCGCCAGCAGCTTGCCGGGAGACGCAGAGACCCAGTACTTC | CASSLPGDAETQYF
. | TRBJ2-6 | . | TRBV20-1 | TGCAGTGCTAGAGATTACACTGGGGCCAACGTCCTGACTTTC | CSARDYTGANVLTF
. | TRBJ2-1 | TRBD2 | TRBV7-9 | TGTGCCAGCAGCTCGCGGACTAGTCTTGAGCAGTTCTTC | CASSSRTSLEQFF
. | TRBJ2-7 | . | TRBV12-3/TRBV12-4 | TGTGCCAGCAGTTTACGACCGGGCTACGAGCAGTACTTC | CASSLRPGYEQYF
. | TRBJ1-2 | . | TRBV4-2 | TGTGCCAGCAGCCAAAACCCTGACCCAAACTATGGCTACACCTTC | CASSQNPDPNYGYTF
. | TRBJ2-1 | . | TRBV18 | TGTGCCAGCTCACCGGGGGTGGATGAGCAGTTCTTC | CASSPGVDEQFF
. | TRBJ2-2 | TRBD2 | TRBV5-4 | TGTGCCAGCAGCCCCCCCGGGGGGGTGGACACCGGGGAGCTGTTTTTT | CASSPPGGVDTGELFF
. | TRBJ2-3 | TRBD2 | TRBV29-1 | TGCAGCGTTATCGTACTAGCGAAAGTTTCCACAGATACGCAGTATTTT | CSVIVLAKVSTDTQYF
. | TRBJ2-5 | TRBD2 | TRBV20-1 | TGCAGTGCTACTCCCCGGACTAGCCTCCAAGAGACCCAGTACTTC | CSATPRTSLQETQYF
. | TRBJ1-1 | TRBD1 | TRBV7-2 | TGTGCCAGCAGCCCTCGGACAGGGCAGATTGAAGCTTTCTTT | CASSPRTGQIEAFF
. | TRBJ2-2 | . | TRBV6-6 | TGTGCCAGCAGTTACATTGGGGGCGGCCAGACCGGGGAGCTGTTTTTT | CASSYIGGGQTGELFF
. | TRBJ1-4 | TRBD1 | TRBV3-1 | TGTGCCAGCAGCCAAGATCCGGGACAGGGGATGGAAAAACTGTTTTTT | CASSQDPGQGMEKLFF
. | TRBJ1-2 | . | TRBV30 | TGTGCCTGGAGTGTACTGGCGGTCCCCAGGGACTATGGCTACACCTTC | CAWSVLAVPRDYGYTF
few | TRBJ1-5 | . | TRBV5-1 | TGCGCCAGCAGCTTGGTTCCGGGCAGGGATCAGCCCCAGCATTTT | CASSLVPGRDQPQHF
. | TRBJ2-3 | TRBD1 | TRBV5-1 | TGCGCCAGCAGCTTGGACAGGGGAATCACAGATACGCAGTATTTT | CASSLDRGITDTQYF
. | TRBJ2-7 | . | TRBV20-1 | TGCAGTGCTAGCGAGGCCGCAGTTCCCGGCTACGAGCAGTACTTC | CSASEAAVPGYEQYF
. | TRBJ2-6 | . | TRBV29-1 | TGCAGCGTTCAGGCTATCTCGGGGGCCAACGTCCTGACTTTC | CSVQAISGANVLTF
. | TRBJ2-2 | . | TRBV11-2 | TGTGCCAGCAGCTTATGGAACACGGAAACCGGGGAGCTGTTTTTT | CASSLWNTETGELFF
once | TRBJ2-1 | TRBD1 | TRBV5-1 | TGCGCCAGCAGCGTCGGACAGGGGGCTCTTGATGAGCAGTTCTTC | CASSVGQGALDEQFF
. | TRBJ1-4 | . | TRBV5-1 | TGCGCCAGCAGTCGGACAATTGCAACTAATGAAAAACTGTTTTTT | CASSRTIATNEKLFF
. | TRBJ2-7 | TRBD1 | TRBV10-3 | TGTGCCATCAGCGGACAGGGGGCCTTCTACGAGCAGTACTTC | CAISGQGAFYEQYF
. | TRBJ1-2 | TRBD1 | TRBV3-1 | TGTGCCAGCAGCCTTACGACAGGGGACTATGGCTACACCTTC | CASSLTTGDYGYTF